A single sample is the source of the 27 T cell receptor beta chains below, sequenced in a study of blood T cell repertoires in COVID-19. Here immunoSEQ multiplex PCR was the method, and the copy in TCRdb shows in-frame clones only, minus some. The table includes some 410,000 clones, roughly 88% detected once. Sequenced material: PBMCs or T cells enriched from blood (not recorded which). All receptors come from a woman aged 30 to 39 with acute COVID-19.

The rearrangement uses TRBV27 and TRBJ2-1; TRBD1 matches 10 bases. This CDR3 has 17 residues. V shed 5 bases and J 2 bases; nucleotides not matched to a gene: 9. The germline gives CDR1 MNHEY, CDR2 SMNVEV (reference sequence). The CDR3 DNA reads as TGTGCCAGCAGTAGCCAGGACAGGGGGTGGGCCTACAATGAGCAGTTCTTC. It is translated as CASSSQDRGWAYNEQFF.

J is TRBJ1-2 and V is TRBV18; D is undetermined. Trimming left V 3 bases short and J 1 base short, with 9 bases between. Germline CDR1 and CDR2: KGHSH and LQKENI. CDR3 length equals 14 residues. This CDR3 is CASSPTQSNYGYTF. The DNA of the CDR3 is TGTGCCAGCTCACCGACACAGAGTAACTATGGCTACACCTTC.

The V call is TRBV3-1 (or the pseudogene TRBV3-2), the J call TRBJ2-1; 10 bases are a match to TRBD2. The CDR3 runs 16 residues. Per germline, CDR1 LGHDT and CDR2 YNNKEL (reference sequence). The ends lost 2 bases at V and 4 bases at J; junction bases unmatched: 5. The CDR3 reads CASSQSPSGGYNEQFF. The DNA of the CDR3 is TGTGCCAGCAGCCAATCTCCTAGCGGGGGATACAATGAGCAGTTCTTC.

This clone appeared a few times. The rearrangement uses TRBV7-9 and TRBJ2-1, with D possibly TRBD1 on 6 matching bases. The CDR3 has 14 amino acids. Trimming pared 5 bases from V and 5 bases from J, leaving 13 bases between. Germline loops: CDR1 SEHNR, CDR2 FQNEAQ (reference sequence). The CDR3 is CASSPRTVNNEQFF. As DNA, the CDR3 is TGTGCCAGCAGCCCCAGGACAGTAAACAATGAGCAGTTCTTC.

The CDR3 coding sequence is TGTGCCAGCAGCTTTGGGGGACTAGTAGGATATACGCAGTATTTT. Translated, it gives CASSFGGLVGYTQYF. The V call is TRBV5-8, the J call TRBJ2-3; TRBD2 aligns across 8 bases. Germline V CDR1 and CDR2: SGHTS, YDEGEE. The CDR3 runs to 15 residues. The J segment lost 7 bases and the V segment lost 2 bases, leaving 9 bases of the junction unmatched. Using reference TRBV5-8 and TRBJ2-3 for the parts outside the CDR3, the full variable domain is EAGVTQSPTHLIKTRGQQATLRCSPISGHTSVYWYQQALGLGLQFLLWYDEGEERNRGNFPPRFSGRQFPNYSSELNVNALELEDSALYLCASSFGGLVGYTQYFGPGTRLTVL.

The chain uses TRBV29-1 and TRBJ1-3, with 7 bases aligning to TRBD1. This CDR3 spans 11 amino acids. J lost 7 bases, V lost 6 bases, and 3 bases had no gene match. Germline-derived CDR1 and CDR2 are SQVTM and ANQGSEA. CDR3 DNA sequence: TGCAGCGTGGCAGGGGGGAACACCATATATTTT. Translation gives CSVAGGNTIYF.

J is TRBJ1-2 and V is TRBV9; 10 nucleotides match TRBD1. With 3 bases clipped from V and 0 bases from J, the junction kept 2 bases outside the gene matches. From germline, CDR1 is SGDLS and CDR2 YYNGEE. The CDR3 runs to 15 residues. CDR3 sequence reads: CASSAGQGANYGYTF. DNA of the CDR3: TGTGCCAGCAGCGCCGGACAGGGGGCTAACTATGGCTACACCTTC.

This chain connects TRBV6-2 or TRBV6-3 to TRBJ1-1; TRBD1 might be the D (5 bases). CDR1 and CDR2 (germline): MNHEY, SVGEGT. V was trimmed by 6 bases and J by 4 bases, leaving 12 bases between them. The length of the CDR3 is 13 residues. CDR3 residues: CASSHLQGTEAFF. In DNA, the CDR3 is TGTGCCAGCAGCCACCTCCAGGGCACTGAAGCTTTCTTT.

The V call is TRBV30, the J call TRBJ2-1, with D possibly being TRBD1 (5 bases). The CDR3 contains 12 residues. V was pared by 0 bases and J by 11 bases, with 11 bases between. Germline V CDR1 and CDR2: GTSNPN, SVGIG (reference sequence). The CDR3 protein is CAWSVGETQQFF. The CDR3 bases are TGTGCCTGGAGTGTAGGGGAAACCCAGCAGTTCTTC.

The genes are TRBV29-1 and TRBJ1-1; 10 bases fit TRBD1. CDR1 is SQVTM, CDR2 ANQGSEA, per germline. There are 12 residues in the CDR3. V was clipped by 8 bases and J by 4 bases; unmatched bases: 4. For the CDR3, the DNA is TGCAGCTCGAGGACAGGGGGCACTGAAGCTTTCTTT. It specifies CSSRTGGTEAFF.

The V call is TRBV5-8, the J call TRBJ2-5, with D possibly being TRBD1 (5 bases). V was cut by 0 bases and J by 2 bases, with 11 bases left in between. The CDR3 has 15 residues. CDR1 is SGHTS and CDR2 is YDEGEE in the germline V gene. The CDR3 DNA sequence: TGTGCCAGCAGCTTGGAAGGGGCAGTACAAGAGACCCAGTACTTC. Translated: CASSLEGAVQETQYF.

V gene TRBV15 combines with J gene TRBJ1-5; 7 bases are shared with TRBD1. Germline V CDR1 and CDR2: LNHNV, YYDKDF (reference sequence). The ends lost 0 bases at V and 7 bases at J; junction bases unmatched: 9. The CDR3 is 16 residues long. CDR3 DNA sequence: TGTGCCACCAGCAGAGACCTCGACAGGGACGACCAGCCCCAGCATTTT. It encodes CATSRDLDRDDQPQHF.

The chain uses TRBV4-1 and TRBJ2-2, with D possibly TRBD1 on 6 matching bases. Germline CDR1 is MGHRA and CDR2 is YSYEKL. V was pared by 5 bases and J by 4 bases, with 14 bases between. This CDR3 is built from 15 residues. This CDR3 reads CASSWRQAGTGELFF. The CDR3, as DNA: TGCGCCAGCAGCTGGAGACAGGCGGGCACCGGGGAGCTGTTTTTT.

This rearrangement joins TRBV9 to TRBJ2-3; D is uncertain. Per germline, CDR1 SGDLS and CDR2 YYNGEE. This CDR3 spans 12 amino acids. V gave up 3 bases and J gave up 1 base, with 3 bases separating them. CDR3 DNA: TGTGCCAGCAGCGCTCGCACAGATACGCAGTATTTT. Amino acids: CASSARTDTQYF.

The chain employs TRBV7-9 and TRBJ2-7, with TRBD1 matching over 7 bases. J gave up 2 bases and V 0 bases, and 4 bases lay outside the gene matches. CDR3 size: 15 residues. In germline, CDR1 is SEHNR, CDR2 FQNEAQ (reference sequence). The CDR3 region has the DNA TGTGCCAGCAGCTTAGCGAGGGACAGAGCCTACGAGCAGTACTTC. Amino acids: CASSLARDRAYEQYF.

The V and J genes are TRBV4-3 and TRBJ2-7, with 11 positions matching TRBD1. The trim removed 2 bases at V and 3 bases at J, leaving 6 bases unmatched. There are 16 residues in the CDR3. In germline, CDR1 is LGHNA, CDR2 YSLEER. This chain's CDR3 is CASSQSWTGGFYEQYF. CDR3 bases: TGCGCCAGCAGCCAAAGTTGGACAGGGGGCTTCTACGAGCAGTACTTC.

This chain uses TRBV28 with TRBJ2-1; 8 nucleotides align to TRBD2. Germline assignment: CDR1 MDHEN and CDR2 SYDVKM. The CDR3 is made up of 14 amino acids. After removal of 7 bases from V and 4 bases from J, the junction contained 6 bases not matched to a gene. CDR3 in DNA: TGTGCCAGCACTTCGGGGGGGCGTTACAATGAGCAGTTCTTC. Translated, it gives CASTSGGRYNEQFF.

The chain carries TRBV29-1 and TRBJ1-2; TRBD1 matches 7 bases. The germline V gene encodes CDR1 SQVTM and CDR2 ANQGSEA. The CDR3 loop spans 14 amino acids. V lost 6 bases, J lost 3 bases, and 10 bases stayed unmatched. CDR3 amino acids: CSVQTGTVYYGYTF. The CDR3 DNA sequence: TGCAGCGTCCAGACCGGGACAGTTTACTATGGCTACACCTTC.

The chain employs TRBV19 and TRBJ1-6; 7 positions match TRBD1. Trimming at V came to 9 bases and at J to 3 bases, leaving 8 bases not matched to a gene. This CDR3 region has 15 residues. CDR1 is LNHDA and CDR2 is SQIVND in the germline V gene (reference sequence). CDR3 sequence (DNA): TGTGCCAGCACCGAAGACAGGGTCTATAATTCACCCCTCCACTTT. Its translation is CASTEDRVYNSPLHF.

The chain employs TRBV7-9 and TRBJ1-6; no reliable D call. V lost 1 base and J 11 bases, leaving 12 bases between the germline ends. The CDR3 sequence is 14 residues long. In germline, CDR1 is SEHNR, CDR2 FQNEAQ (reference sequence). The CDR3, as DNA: TGTGCCAGCAGCTTAGGGAGGGAAAAGACACCCCTCCACTTT. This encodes CASSLGREKTPLHF.

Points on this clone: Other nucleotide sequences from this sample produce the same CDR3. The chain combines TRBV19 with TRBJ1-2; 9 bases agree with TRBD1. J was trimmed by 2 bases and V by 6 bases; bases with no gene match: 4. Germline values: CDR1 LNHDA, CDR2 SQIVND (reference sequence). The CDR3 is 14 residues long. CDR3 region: CASRPGQGNYGYTF. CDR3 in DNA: TGTGCCAGTAGACCGGGACAGGGAAACTATGGCTACACCTTC.

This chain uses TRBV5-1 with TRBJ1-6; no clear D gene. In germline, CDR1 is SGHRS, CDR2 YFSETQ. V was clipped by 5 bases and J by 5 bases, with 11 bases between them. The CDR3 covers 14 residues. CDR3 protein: CASSSDINNSPLHF. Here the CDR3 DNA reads TGCGCCAGCAGTAGCGACATAAATAATTCACCCCTCCACTTT.

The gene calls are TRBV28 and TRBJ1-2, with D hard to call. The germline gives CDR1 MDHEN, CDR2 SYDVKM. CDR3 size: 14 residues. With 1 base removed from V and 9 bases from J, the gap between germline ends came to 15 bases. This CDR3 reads CASSLSRGVSSYTF. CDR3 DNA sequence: TGTGCCAGCAGTTTATCCCGGGGAGTTAGTAGCTACACCTTC.

In DNA, the CDR3 is TGTGCCATCGGGAGTCGAGAGACCCAGTACTTC. This codes for CAIGSRETQYF. The chain has TRBV6-5 and TRBJ2-5, with D possibly matching TRBD2 (6 bases). V was shortened by 10 bases and J by 4 bases, with 10 bases between the two germline ends. Germline lookup yields CDR1 MNHEY and CDR2 SVGAGI. The CDR3 is made up of 11 amino acids.

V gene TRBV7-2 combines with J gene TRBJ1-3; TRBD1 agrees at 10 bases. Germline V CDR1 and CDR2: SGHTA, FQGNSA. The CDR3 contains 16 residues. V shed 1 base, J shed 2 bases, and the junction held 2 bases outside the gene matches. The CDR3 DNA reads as TGTGCCAGCAGCTTAGTCGGGACAGGGGCTGGAAACACCATATATTTT. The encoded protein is CASSLVGTGAGNTIYF.

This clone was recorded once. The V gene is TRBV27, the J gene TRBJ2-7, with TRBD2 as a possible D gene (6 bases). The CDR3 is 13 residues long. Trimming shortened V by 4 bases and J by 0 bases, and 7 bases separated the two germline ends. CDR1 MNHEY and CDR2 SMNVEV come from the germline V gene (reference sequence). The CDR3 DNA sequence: TGTGCCAGCAGTTCTAGCGCCTCCTACGAGCAGTACTTC. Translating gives CASSSSASYEQYF.

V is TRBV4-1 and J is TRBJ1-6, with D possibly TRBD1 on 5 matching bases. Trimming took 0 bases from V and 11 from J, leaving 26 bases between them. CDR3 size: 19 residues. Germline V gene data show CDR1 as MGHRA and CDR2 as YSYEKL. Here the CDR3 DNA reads TGCGCCAGCAGCCAAGATCTACCTTATGGGGTAGGGGCTCCGACACCCCTCCACTTT. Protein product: CASSQDLPYGVGAPTPLHF.